Listed below are T cell receptor beta chains from one sample, sequenced in a study of blood T cell repertoires in COVID-19. Here immunoSEQ multiplex PCR was the method, and the copy in TCRdb shows in-frame clones only, minus some. The data contain around 70,000 clones, around 75% of them seen just once; the ten biggest clones take up under 25%. The sample comprised peripheral blood. These receptors were obtained from a man between 65 and 85 years old with acute or convalescent COVID-19. CDR3s include the opening cysteine and the closing phenylalanine or tryptophan. D genes are given only for firm matches. Only some rows state a clone size, as once, few, many or a class for expanded clones.

TGCGCCAGCAGCCAAGAAAGCACGAGAGCCAACGTCCTGACTTTC	CASSQESTRANVLTF	TRBJ2-6	.	TRBV4-1	.
TGTGCCAGCAGTGACGAGGGGGCCAGCCAGCCCCAGCATTTT	CASSDEGASQPQHF	TRBJ1-5	TRBD1	TRBV2	.
TGTGCCAGCAGTTACAGGGGGCAGACTGAAGCTTTCTTT	CASSYRGQTEAFF	TRBJ1-1	TRBD1	TRBV6-2/TRBV6-3	.
TGTGCCAGCAGTACGGCGACAGCTTCCTACGAGCAGTACTTC	CASSTATASYEQYF	TRBJ2-7	.	TRBV27	few
TGCGCCAGCAGCCACCTGACAGTATCCGGGGAGCTGTTTTTT	CASSHLTVSGELFF	TRBJ2-2	.	TRBV4-3	few
TGTGCCAGCAGCTATGGTTTTAGCGGGAGGGGGGCAGATACGCAGTATTTT	CASSYGFSGRGADTQYF	TRBJ2-3	TRBD2	TRBV7-6	.
TGTGCCAGCAGTTACTCTAGTCCGGAGCAGGGCTACGAGCAGTACTTC	CASSYSSPEQGYEQYF	TRBJ2-7	.	TRBV6-6	.
TGTGCCAGCAGTTACTCCAGCCAGGGAAATAATTCACCCCTCCACTTT	CASSYSSQGNNSPLHF	TRBJ1-6	.	TRBV6-5	.
TGTGCCAGCAGGACCGGGACAGTCTCCTACGAGCAGTACTTC	CASRTGTVSYEQYF	TRBJ2-7	TRBD1	TRBV11-2	.
TGTGCCAGCGTAGCGAGAGACTGGGCCTCGGGTGAGCAGTTCTTC	CASVARDWASGEQFF	TRBJ2-1	.	TRBV7-9	once
TGTGCCAGCAGCTTAGGGCCAGGGTCCAATGAGCAGTTCTTC	CASSLGPGSNEQFF	TRBJ2-1	.	TRBV7-9	once
TGTGCCAGCAGTCCTCCGGGGCAGGGGAGGGGTCAGCCCCAGCATTTT	CASSPPGQGRGQPQHF	TRBJ1-5	.	TRBV28	few
TGCGCCAGCAGCACCGGACTAGCGGGAGGGCGCTACAATGAGCAGTTCTTC	CASSTGLAGGRYNEQFF	TRBJ2-1	TRBD2	TRBV5-1	.
TGTGCCAGCAGCACCTTCCGGGGCTACACCTTC	CASSTFRGYTF	TRBJ1-2	.	TRBV25-1	.
TGTGCCAGCAGCCAAGGGGGCAACAATCAGCCCCAGCATTTT	CASSQGGNNQPQHF	TRBJ1-5	.	TRBV3-1/TRBV3-2	.
TGTGCCAGCAGATCCGGGTCTACAGGATACACCGGGGAGCTGTTTTTT	CASRSGSTGYTGELFF	TRBJ2-2	.	TRBV7-2	.
TGTGCCAGCAGCGTTGGGGGACTAGCGGGAATAGATACGCAGTATTTT	CASSVGGLAGIDTQYF	TRBJ2-3	TRBD2	TRBV9	few
TGTGCCAGCATCAGAAGCGGGACAGGAGGTGAAAAACTGTTTTTT	CASIRSGTGGEKLFF	TRBJ1-4	.	TRBV21-1	.
TGCGCCAGCAGCTCCGCCTACGAGCAGTACTTC	CASSSAYEQYF	TRBJ2-7	.	TRBV5-1	.
TGTGCCAGTAGTATGGGACAGGCGGCACCCCTCCACTTT	CASSMGQAAPLHF	TRBJ1-6	TRBD1	TRBV19	few
TGTGCCAGCTCACCTGGGACAGGGGGTAATGAAAAACTGTTTTTT	CASSPGTGGNEKLFF	TRBJ1-4	TRBD1	TRBV18	once
TGTGCCAGCAGCTTGTTTGGCCGGGGGGCCAATGAAAAACTGTTTTTT	CASSLFGRGANEKLFF	TRBJ1-4	.	TRBV7-2	.
TGTGCCAGCAGTTCCACCGGGACAGGCTCCTACGAGCAGTACTTC	CASSSTGTGSYEQYF	TRBJ2-7	TRBD1	TRBV28	.
TGTGCCAGCAGCTTAGGACAGCTTCCCTACGAGCAGTACTTC	CASSLGQLPYEQYF	TRBJ2-7	.	TRBV11-2	.
TGTGCCAGCAGTCCGGGGACAGGGAGTAACACTGAAGCTTTCTTT	CASSPGTGSNTEAFF	TRBJ1-1	TRBD1	TRBV28	.
TGTGCCAGCGGTTCACAGGGGACGACAGATACGCAGTATTTT	CASGSQGTTDTQYF	TRBJ2-3	TRBD1	TRBV28	.
TGCAGTGCTTCCCCGGGAAACGAGCAGTACTTC	CSASPGNEQYF	TRBJ2-7	.	TRBV20-1	.
TGTGCCAGCACCCTTGGGGGGGACAGGAATTCACCCCTCCACTTT	CASTLGGDRNSPLHF	TRBJ1-6	TRBD1	TRBV9	.
TGTGCCAGCACTCCAGGACAGGGGGTAGAGACCCAGTACTTC	CASTPGQGVETQYF	TRBJ2-5	TRBD1	TRBV6-5	.
TGCGCCAGCAGCGAGGGACAGAATGAAAAACTGTTTTTT	CASSEGQNEKLFF	TRBJ1-4	TRBD1	TRBV5-1	.
TGTGCCAGCAGCCCGGGACAGGGGCCAACTAATGAAAAACTGTTTTTT	CASSPGQGPTNEKLFF	TRBJ1-4	TRBD1	TRBV7-9	.